This T cell receptor (beta chain) was captured by sequencing in a study of shared clonotypes between healthy human individuals. Germline CDR1 SGHTS, CDR2 YDEGEE. The CDR3 sequence is 15 residues long. V gave up 4 bases and J gave up 6 bases; unmatched junction bases: 8. As for this clone: As yet, its antigen is unknown.

In the sorted-subset replicate PCRs, 200 ng DNA, 25,000 to 30,000 T cell genomes, was used. Profiled with immunoSEQ multiplex PCR; TCRdb holds only in-frame clones, not every one. The sample shows more than 500,000 clones, approximately 95% of them seen only once. Naive CD8 cells comprised CD45RO-negative, CCR7-positively selected cells, excluding terminally differentiated effector memory CD45RA+ cells. General study results and limits: The study generally estimated greater richness for naive than memory subsets. The sharing of 5% to 5.5% of naive CD4 clonotypes was seen across a handful of donors. Only blood underwent sampling, and tissue repertoires likely differ.

The genes are TRBV5-8 and TRBJ2-1; 9 nucleotides line up with TRBD2. The sequencing input was naive CD8+ T cells sorted from blood. The receptor was isolated from a woman aged 25 to 39 in good health. CDR3 loop: CASSTGTSLPNEQFF. The CDR3 DNA is TGTGCCAGCAGCACAGGGACTAGCCTGCCCAATGAGCAGTTCTTC.